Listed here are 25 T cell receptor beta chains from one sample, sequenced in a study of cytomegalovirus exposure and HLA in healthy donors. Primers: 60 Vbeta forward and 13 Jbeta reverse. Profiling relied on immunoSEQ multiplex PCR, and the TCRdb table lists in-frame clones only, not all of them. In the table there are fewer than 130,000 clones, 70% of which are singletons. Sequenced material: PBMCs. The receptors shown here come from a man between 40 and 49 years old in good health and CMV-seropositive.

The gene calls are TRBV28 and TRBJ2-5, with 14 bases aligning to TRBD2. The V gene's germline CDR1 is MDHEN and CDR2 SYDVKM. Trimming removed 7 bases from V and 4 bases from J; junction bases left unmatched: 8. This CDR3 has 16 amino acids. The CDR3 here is CASTQTSGRAGETQYF. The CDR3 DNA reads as TGTGCCAGCACCCAGACTAGCGGGAGGGCCGGAGAGACCCAGTACTTC.

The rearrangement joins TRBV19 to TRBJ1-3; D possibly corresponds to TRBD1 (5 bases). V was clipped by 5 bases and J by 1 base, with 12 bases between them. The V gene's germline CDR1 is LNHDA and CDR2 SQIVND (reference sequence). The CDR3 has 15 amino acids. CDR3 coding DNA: TGTGCCAGTAGTGCAACAGGTTCTTCTGGAAACACCATATATTTT. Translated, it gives CASSATGSSGNTIYF.

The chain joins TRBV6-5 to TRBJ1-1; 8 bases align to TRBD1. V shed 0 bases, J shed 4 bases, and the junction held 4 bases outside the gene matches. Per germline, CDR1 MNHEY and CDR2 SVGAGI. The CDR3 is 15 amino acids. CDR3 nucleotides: TGTGCCAGCAGTTACTCACAGGGGGTGAGCACTGAAGCTTTCTTT. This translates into CASSYSQGVSTEAFF.

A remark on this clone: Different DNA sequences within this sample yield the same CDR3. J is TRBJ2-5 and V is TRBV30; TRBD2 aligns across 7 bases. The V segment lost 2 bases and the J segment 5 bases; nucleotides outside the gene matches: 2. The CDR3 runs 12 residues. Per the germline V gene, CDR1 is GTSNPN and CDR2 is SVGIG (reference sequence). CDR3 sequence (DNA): TGTGCCTGGAGTCGGGGAGGGGAGACCCAGTACTTC. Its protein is CAWSRGGETQYF. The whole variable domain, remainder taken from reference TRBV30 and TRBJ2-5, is SQTIHQWPATLVQPVGSPLSLECTVEGTSNPNLYWYRQAAGRGLQLLFYSVGIGQISSEVPQNLSASRPQDRQFILSSKKLLLSDSGFYLCAWSRGGETQYFGPGTRLLVL.

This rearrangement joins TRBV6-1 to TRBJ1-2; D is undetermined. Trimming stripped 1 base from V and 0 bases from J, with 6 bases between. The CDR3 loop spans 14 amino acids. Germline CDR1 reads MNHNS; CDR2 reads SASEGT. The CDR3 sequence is CASSEGLPNYGYTF. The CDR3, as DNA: TGTGCCAGCAGTGAAGGTCTCCCTAACTATGGCTACACCTTC.

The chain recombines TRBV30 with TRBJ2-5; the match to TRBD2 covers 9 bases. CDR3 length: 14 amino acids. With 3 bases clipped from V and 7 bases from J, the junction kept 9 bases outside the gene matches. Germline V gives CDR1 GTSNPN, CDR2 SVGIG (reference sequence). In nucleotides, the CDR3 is TGTGCCTGGAGGATGGCGGGAGGGCCGGGGACCCAGTACTTC. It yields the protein CAWRMAGGPGTQYF.

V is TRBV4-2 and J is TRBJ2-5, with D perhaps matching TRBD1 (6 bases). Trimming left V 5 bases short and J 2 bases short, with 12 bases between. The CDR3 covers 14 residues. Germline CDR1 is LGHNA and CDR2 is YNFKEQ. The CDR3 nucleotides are TGTGCCAGCAGCTCCCGGGACATACAAGAGACCCAGTACTTC. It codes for CASSSRDIQETQYF.

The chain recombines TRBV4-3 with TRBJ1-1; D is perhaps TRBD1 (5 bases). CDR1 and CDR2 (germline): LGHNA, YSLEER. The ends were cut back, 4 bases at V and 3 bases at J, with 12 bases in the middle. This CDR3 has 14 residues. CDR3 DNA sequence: TGCGCCAGCAGCCCTGGGGGGTCGGACACTGAAGCTTTCTTT. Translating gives CASSPGGSDTEAFF.

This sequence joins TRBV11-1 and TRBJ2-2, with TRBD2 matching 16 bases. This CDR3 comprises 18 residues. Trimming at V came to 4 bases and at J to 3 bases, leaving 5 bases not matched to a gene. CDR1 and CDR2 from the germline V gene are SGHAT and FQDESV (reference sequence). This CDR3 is CASSSPGLAGGDTGELFF. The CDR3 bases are TGTGCCAGCAGCTCGCCGGGACTAGCGGGAGGGGACACCGGGGAGCTGTTTTTT.

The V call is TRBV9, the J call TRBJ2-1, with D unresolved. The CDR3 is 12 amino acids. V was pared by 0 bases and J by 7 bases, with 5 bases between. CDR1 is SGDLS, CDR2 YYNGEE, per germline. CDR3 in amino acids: CASSVASNEQFF. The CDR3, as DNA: TGTGCCAGCAGCGTAGCGTCTAATGAGCAGTTCTTC.

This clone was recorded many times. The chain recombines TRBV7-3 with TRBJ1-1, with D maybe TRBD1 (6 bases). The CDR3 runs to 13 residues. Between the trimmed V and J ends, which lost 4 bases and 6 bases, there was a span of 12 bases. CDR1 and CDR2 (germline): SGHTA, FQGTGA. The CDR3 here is CASSSRGEAEAFF. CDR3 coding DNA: TGTGCCAGCAGCTCCAGGGGAGAGGCTGAAGCTTTCTTT.

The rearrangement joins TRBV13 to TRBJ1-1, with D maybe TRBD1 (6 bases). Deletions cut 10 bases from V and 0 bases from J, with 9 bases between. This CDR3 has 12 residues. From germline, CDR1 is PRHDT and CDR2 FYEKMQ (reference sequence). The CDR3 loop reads CATGTLNTEAFF. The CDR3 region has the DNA TGTGCCACGGGGACACTGAACACTGAAGCTTTCTTT.

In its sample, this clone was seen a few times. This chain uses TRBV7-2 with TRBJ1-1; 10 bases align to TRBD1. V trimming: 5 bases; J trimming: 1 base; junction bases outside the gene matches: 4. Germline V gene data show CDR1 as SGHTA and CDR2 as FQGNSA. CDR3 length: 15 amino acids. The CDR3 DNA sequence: TGTGCCAGCAGCCTTTGGACAGGGGGGAACACTGAAGCTTTCTTT. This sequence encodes CASSLWTGGNTEAFF. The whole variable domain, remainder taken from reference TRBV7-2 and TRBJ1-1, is GAGVSQSPSNKVTEKGKDVELRCDPISGHTALYWYRQSLGQGLEFLIYFQGNSAPDKSGLPSDRFSAERTGGSVSTLTIQRTQQEDSAVYLCASSLWTGGNTEAFFGQGTRLTVV.

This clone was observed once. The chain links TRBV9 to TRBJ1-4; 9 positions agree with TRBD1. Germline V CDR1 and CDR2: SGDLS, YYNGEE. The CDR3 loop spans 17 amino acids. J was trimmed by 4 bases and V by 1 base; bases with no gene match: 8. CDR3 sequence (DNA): TGTGCCAGCAGCGTAAGGACAGGGGATTCTGGTAATGAAAAACTGTTTTTT. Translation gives CASSVRTGDSGNEKLFF. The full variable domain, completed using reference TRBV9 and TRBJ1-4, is DSGVTQTPKHLITATGQRVTLRCSPRSGDLSVYWYQQSLDQGLQFLIQYYNGEERAKGNILERFSAQQFPDLHSELNLSSLELGDSALYFCASSVRTGDSGNEKLFFGSGTQLSVL.

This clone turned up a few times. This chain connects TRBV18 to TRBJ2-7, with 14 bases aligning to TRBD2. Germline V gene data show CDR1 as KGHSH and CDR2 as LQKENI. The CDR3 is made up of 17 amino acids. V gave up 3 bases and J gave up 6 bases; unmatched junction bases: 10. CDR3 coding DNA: TGTGCCAGCTCACCGGGACTAGCGGGGGCCATCCCCTCCGAGCAGTACTTC. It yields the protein CASSPGLAGAIPSEQYF.

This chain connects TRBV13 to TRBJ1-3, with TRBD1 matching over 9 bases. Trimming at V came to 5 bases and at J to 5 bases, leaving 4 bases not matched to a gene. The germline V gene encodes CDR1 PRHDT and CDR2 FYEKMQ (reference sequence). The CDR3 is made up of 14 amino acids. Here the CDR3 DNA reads TGTGCCAGCAGCCGGACAGGGGAGCGAAACACCATATATTTT. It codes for CASSRTGERNTIYF.

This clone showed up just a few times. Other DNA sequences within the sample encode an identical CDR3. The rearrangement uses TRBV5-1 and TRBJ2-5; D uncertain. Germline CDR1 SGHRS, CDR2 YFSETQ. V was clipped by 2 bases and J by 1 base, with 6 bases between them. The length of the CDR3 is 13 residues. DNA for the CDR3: TGCGCCAGCAGCTTAGGCGGCCAAGAGACCCAGTACTTC. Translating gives CASSLGGQETQYF. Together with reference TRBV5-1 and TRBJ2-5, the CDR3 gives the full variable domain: KAGVTQTPRYLIKTRGQQVTLSCSPISGHRSVSWYQQTPGQGLQFLFEYFSETQRNKGNFPGRFSGRQFSNSRSEMNVSTLELGDSALYLCASSLGGQETQYFGPGTRLLVL.

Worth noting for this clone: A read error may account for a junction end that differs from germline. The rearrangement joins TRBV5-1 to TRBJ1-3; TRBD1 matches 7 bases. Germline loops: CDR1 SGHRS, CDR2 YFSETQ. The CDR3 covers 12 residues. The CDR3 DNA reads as TGCGCCAGCAGCGATGGACAGGAGGGGAATGTTTTT. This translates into CASSDGQEGNVF.

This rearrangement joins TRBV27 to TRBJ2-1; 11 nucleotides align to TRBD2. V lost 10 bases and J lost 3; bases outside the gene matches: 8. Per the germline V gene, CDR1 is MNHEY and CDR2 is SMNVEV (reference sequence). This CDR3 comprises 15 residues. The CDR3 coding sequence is TGTGCCACCGCCGGACTAGCGGGTTACTACAATGAGCAGTTCTTC. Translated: CATAGLAGYYNEQFF.

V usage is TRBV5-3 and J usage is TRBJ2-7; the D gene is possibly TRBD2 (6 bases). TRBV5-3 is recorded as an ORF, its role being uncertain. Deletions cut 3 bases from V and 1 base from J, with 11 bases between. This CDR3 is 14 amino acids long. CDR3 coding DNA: TGTGCCAGAAGCTCCGGGACTCCTTCCTACGAGCAGTACGTC. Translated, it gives CARSSGTPSYEQYV.

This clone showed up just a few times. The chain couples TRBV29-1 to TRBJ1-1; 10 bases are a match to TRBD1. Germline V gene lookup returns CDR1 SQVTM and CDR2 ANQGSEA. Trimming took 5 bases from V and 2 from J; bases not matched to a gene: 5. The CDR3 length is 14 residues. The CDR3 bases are TGCAGCGTTACGGACAGGGGGGGTAACACTGAAGCTTTCTTT. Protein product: CSVTDRGGNTEAFF.

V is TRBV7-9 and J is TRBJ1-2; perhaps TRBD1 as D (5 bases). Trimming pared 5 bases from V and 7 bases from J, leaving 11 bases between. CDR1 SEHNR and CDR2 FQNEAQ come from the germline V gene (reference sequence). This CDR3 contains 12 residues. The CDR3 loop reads CASSADTAGYTF. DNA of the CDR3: TGTGCCAGCAGCGCGGACACAGCTGGCTACACCTTC.

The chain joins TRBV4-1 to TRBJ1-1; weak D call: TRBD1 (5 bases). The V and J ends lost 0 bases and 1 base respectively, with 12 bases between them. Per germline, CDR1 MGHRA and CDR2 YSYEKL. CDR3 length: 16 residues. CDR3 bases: TGCGCCAGCAGCCAAGAAGGAGTCAGGGCGAACACTGAAGCTTTCTTT. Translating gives CASSQEGVRANTEAFF.

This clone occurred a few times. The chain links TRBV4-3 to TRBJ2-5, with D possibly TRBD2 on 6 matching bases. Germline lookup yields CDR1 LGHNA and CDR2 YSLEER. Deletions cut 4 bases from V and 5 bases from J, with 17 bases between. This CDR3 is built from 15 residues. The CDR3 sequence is CASSPQGAGPETQYF. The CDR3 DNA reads TGCGCCAGCAGCCCCCAAGGTGCGGGGCCCGAGACCCAGTACTTC.

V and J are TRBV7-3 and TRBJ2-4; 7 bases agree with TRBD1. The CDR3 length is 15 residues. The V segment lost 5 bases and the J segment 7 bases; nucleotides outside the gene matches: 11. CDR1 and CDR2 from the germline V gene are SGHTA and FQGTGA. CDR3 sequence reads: CASSKTTGPGNIQYF. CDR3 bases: TGTGCCAGCAGCAAAACGACAGGGCCAGGGAACATTCAGTACTTC.